This TCR beta chain was identified during a study of CD8 T cells in ankylosing spondylitis. In its sample, this clonotype was seen many times. The CDR3 totals 11 residues. The germline V gene has CDR1 SGDLS and CDR2 YYNGEE. V lost 4 bases, J lost 5 bases, and 4 bases lay in between. As the method for making TCR beta libraries, quantitative 5'-RACE with molecular barcodes was used. TCRdb analysed the 5' RACE reads with MiXCR anew, one entry per CDR3 protein. The repertoire holds 35,000 to 50,000 distinct CDR3 sequences, with just under 4% as singletons. The TCR comes from a female donor with ankylosing spondylitis or in good health (not recorded which). The chain recombines TRBV9 with TRBJ2-1; D gene ambiguous. Material for sequencing was blood, either unsorted or a sorted T cell fraction (not recorded which). CDR3 amino acids: CASSRDNEQFF. The CDR3, as DNA: TGTGCCAGCAGCAGGGACAATGAGCAGTTCTTC.